This T cell receptor beta chain is drawn from a study of blood T cell repertoires in COVID-19. Assay used: immunoSEQ multiplex PCR; TCRdb lists only in-frame clones, some missing. This table holds hundreds of thousands of clones, around 90% found once. The source of this sequence is a human donor in a cohort sampled during active COVID-19. Specimen: peripheral blood.

CDR3 bases: TGTGCCACCAGTGATGGACAGGGGAACTATGGCTACACCTTC. Translated, it gives CATSDGQGNYGYTF. The V and J genes are TRBV24-1 and TRBJ1-2, with 9 bases that match TRBD1. The V and J ends lost 3 bases and 2 bases, in that order; junction bases with no gene match: 0. Germline CDR1 is KGHDR and CDR2 is SFDVKD. The CDR3 contains 14 residues.